The 19 T cell receptor beta chains below come from one sample, sequenced in a study of control samples from healthy donors and cancer patients. Data came from immunoSEQ multiplex PCR; TCRdb stores just in-frame clones and leaves some out. The sample lists approximately 140,000 clones; about nine tenths were seen once. The sequencing sample was made of blood. These receptors were collected from a woman in her twenties or thirties in good health.

The chain uses TRBV29-1 and TRBJ2-3; D remains ambiguous. The CDR3 has 13 amino acids. V lost 3 bases and J 0 bases, leaving 7 bases between the germline ends. The germline gives CDR1 SQVTM, CDR2 ANQGSEA. The CDR3 here is CSVDQSSTDTQYF. CDR3 sequence (DNA): TGCAGCGTTGACCAAAGCAGCACAGATACGCAGTATTTT.

The J gene is TRBJ2-3, the V gene TRBV24-1; D gene uncertain. V gave up 10 bases and J gave up 0 bases, with 19 bases separating them. CDR3 length equals 16 residues. CDR1 is KGHDR and CDR2 is SFDVKD in the germline V gene. CDR3 sequence reads: CATSPVLADSTDTQYF. The CDR3 DNA is TGTGCCACAAGCCCCGTTCTGGCGGATAGCACAGATACGCAGTATTTT.

The rearrangement uses TRBV9 and TRBJ2-2; TRBD1 is a possible D gene (6 bases). This CDR3 has 15 amino acids. The germline gives CDR1 SGDLS, CDR2 YYNGEE. The V and J ends lost 0 bases and 7 bases respectively, with 13 bases between them. CDR3 nucleotides: TGTGCCAGCAGCGTAGTCTCAGGGGCGATCGGGGAGCTGTTTTTT. This sequence encodes CASSVVSGAIGELFF. The complete variable domain, with remaining parts taken from reference TRBV9 and TRBJ2-2, reads DSGVTQTPKHLITATGQRVTLRCSPRSGDLSVYWYQQSLDQGLQFLIQYYNGEERAKGNILERFSAQQFPDLHSELNLSSLELGDSALYFCASSVVSGAIGELFFGEGSRLTVL.

The chain employs TRBV14 and TRBJ1-1; no definite D call. Germline CDR1 is SGHDN and CDR2 is FVKESK. The ends were cut back, 4 bases at V and 1 base at J, with 10 bases in the middle. The CDR3 totals 14 residues. The CDR3 spells CASSPPGWNTEAFF. The CDR3 DNA reads as TGTGCCAGCAGCCCACCGGGGTGGAACACTGAAGCTTTCTTT.

This chain connects TRBV28 to TRBJ2-5; 11 nucleotides match TRBD1. Germline V CDR1 and CDR2: MDHEN, SYDVKM. Trimming removed 6 bases from V and 2 bases from J; junction bases left unmatched: 2. This CDR3 is 14 amino acids long. CDR3 DNA sequence: TGTGCCAGCAGCTGGGACAGGGGGCAAGAGACCCAGTACTTC. It codes for CASSWDRGQETQYF.

Only a few counts were recorded for this clone. The gene calls are TRBV6-1 and TRBJ2-7, with 11 bases aligning to TRBD2. J gave up 5 bases and V 2 bases, and 5 bases lay outside the gene matches. This CDR3 spans 15 amino acids. Germline CDR1 is MNHNS and CDR2 is SASEGT. Here the CDR3 reads CASSEPGTSGDEQYF. The CDR3 DNA reads as TGTGCCAGCAGTGAACCCGGGACTAGCGGTGACGAGCAGTACTTC.

This clone was counted only a few times. The rearrangement links TRBV6-1 to TRBJ2-5; D not resolved. This CDR3 contains 14 residues. V lost 3 bases to trimming and J lost 1 base, with 9 bases between them. The germline V gene has CDR1 MNHNS and CDR2 SASEGT. The CDR3 loop reads CASSENFLQETQYF. The CDR3 nucleotides read TGTGCCAGCAGTGAGAACTTCCTCCAAGAGACCCAGTACTTC.

J is TRBJ2-1 and V is TRBV4-2, with D hard to call. The ends were cut back, 0 bases at V and 10 bases at J, with 13 bases in the middle. The germline CDR1 and CDR2 sequences are LGHNA and YNFKEQ. The CDR3 covers 14 residues. The CDR3: CASSQERTSGEQFF. The DNA for the CDR3 is TGTGCCAGCAGCCAAGAACGGACCTCCGGGGAGCAGTTCTTC.

This chain connects TRBV27 to TRBJ1-1; the match to TRBD1 covers 9 bases. This CDR3 is built from 14 residues. J was trimmed by 1 base and V by 6 bases; bases with no gene match: 3. Germline CDR1 MNHEY, CDR2 SMNVEV (reference sequence). The CDR3 sequence is CASSDRGRNTEAFF. CDR3 bases: TGTGCCAGCAGCGACAGGGGGAGGAACACTGAAGCTTTCTTT.

This rearrangement joins TRBV27 to TRBJ1-2; TRBD1 is a possible D gene (5 bases). CDR3 length: 15 residues. V lost 5 bases and J lost 1, with 14 bases in between. From germline, CDR1 is MNHEY and CDR2 SMNVEV (reference sequence). The CDR3 sequence: CASSKRDPNNYGYTF. CDR3 bases: TGTGCCAGCAGTAAAAGGGACCCAAATAACTATGGCTACACCTTC.

This clone has just a few counts. The rearrangement joins TRBV5-8 to TRBJ1-5; tentative D call: TRBD1 (6 bases). This CDR3 is 16 amino acids long. V lost 4 bases and J 0 bases, leaving 14 bases between the germline ends. Germline CDR1 is SGHTS and CDR2 is YDEGEE. CDR3 in amino acids: CASSRTGYPSNQPQHF. In DNA form, the CDR3 reads TGTGCCAGCAGCCGTACAGGGTACCCTAGCAATCAGCCCCAGCATTTT.

The chain joins TRBV24-1 to TRBJ1-2; the match to TRBD1 covers 9 bases. V shed 6 bases, J shed 0 bases, and the junction held 4 bases outside the gene matches. Germline V lookup: CDR1 KGHDR, CDR2 SFDVKD. The CDR3 consists of 15 residues. The CDR3 reads CATSLWTGANYGYTF. Written as DNA, the CDR3 is TGTGCCACCAGTTTGTGGACAGGGGCTAACTATGGCTACACCTTC.

The chain employs TRBV30 and TRBJ2-2, with D possibly being TRBD2 (7 bases). Germline loops: CDR1 GTSNPN, CDR2 SVGIG (reference sequence). Between the trimmed V and J ends, which lost 3 bases and 3 bases, there was a span of 14 bases. This CDR3 has 15 amino acids. The CDR3 sequence is CAWRRGAPDTGELFF. CDR3 DNA sequence: TGTGCCTGGAGACGGGGGGCGCCGGACACCGGGGAGCTGTTTTTT.

The chain links TRBV5-4 to TRBJ1-4; D gene ambiguous. Trimming left V 0 bases short and J 0 bases short, with 9 bases between. The CDR3 runs to 16 residues. Germline CDR1 is SGHNT and CDR2 is YYREEE (reference sequence). The CDR3 DNA sequence: TGTGCCAGCAGCTTGGGTGCGGGGACAACTAATGAAAAACTGTTTTTT. This sequence encodes CASSLGAGTTNEKLFF.

The chain uses TRBV9 and TRBJ1-1, with D hard to call. Germline CDR1 is SGDLS and CDR2 is YYNGEE. V gave up 5 bases and J gave up 3 bases, with 8 bases separating them. This CDR3 has 12 residues. The CDR3 DNA reads TGTGCCAGCAGTCAGATTCACACTGAAGCTTTCTTT. It encodes CASSQIHTEAFF. The full variable domain, completed using reference TRBV9 and TRBJ1-1, is DSGVTQTPKHLITATGQRVTLRCSPRSGDLSVYWYQQSLDQGLQFLIQYYNGEERAKGNILERFSAQQFPDLHSELNLSSLELGDSALYFCASSQIHTEAFFGQGTRLTVV.

The chain employs TRBV30 and TRBJ1-1; 7 nucleotides align to TRBD1. Trimming took 2 bases from V and 11 from J; bases not matched to a gene: 8. Germline V gene data show CDR1 as GTSNPN and CDR2 as SVGIG (reference sequence). This CDR3 region has 12 residues. DNA of the CDR3: TGTGCCTGGAGTCCCCGGCAGGACAGGGCTTTCTTT. Its translation: CAWSPRQDRAFF.

The chain joins TRBV3-1 (or the pseudogene TRBV3-2) to TRBJ2-7, with TRBD1 as a possible D gene (6 bases). Germline CDR1 LGHDT, CDR2 YNNKEL (reference sequence). Trimming removed 1 base from V and 2 bases from J, with 12 bases in between. The CDR3 consists of 15 residues. In DNA form, the CDR3 reads TGTGCCAGCAGCCAAGGGCCGGACAGCCCCTACGAGCAGTACTTC. This gives the protein CASSQGPDSPYEQYF.

This chain links TRBV5-1 with TRBJ1-4; 7 bases are shared with TRBD1. CDR1 SGHRS and CDR2 YFSETQ come from the germline V gene. CDR3 length: 15 residues. J gave up 0 bases and V 4 bases, and 3 bases lay outside the gene matches. The CDR3 DNA sequence: TGCGCCAGCAGCGATGGGACAGCAACTAATGAAAAACTGTTTTTT. Translating it yields CASSDGTATNEKLFF.

The chain joins TRBV30 to TRBJ2-1; 7 positions agree with TRBD1. Per the germline V gene, CDR1 is GTSNPN and CDR2 is SVGIG (reference sequence). V dropped 3 bases and J dropped 5; count of bases not matched to a gene: 7. The CDR3 contains 14 residues. CDR3 DNA sequence: TGTGCCTGGAGGGACGGGACAGCAGACAATGAGCAGTTCTTC. It codes for CAWRDGTADNEQFF.